These T cell receptor beta chains were read from a single sample in a study of blood T cell repertoires in COVID-19. Produced via immunoSEQ multiplex PCR; TCRdb's table is partial and in-frame only. The repertoire holds 150,000 to 200,000 clones, 70% to 85% seen once, with about 7% in the top ten. Sequencing was done on a sample of peripheral blood. Every receptor here comes from a human donor in a cohort sampled during active COVID-19. CDR3s include the opening cysteine and the closing phenylalanine or tryptophan. D genes are given only for firm matches. Clone size appears in some rows only: once, few, many, or a class for an expanded clone.

NA	NA	TRBJ2-7	TRBV7-6	14	CASSLGASSYEQYF	TGTGCCAGCAGCTTAGGTGCCAGCTCCTACGAGCAGTACTTC
NA	NA	TRBJ2-1	TRBV7-8	15	CASSPTVGSYNEQFF	TGTGCCAGCAGCCCGACAGTGGGCTCCTACAATGAGCAGTTCTTC
NA	TRBD2	TRBJ2-2	TRBV19	16	CASSTGSGGNTGELFF	TGTGCCAGTAGTACCGGGAGCGGGGGAAACACCGGGGAGCTGTTTTTT
NA	NA	TRBJ1-4	TRBV6-1	16	CASSGGMYSTNEKLFF	TGTGCCAGCAGTGGAGGGATGTATAGCACTAATGAAAAACTGTTTTTT
NA	NA	TRBJ1-2	TRBV11-2	14	CASRAQGEYYGYTF	TGTGCCAGCAGAGCTCAGGGCGAATACTATGGCTACACCTTC
NA	NA	TRBJ2-3	TRBV9	14	CASSSRGTADTQYF	TGTGCCAGCAGCTCCCGCGGTACGGCAGATACGCAGTATTTT
NA	NA	TRBJ1-1	TRBV12-3/TRBV12-4	13	CASSSSIGPEAFF	TGTGCCAGCAGTTCGAGTATTGGTCCTGAAGCTTTCTTT
NA	TRBD1	TRBJ2-7	TRBV19	14	CAGTGQGAGYEQYF	TGTGCCGGGACGGGACAGGGGGCTGGCTACGAGCAGTACTTC
NA	NA	TRBJ1-2	TRBV7-8	16	CASSLDSGGGNYGYTF	TGTGCCAGCAGCTTAGATTCGGGGGGTGGAAACTATGGCTACACCTTC
NA	NA	TRBJ2-7	TRBV18	13	CASSPPGGTEQYF	TGTGCCAGCTCACCCCCGGGTGGTACCGAGCAGTACTTC
NA	TRBD1	TRBJ2-7	TRBV5-6	14	CASSLPGQGNEQYF	TGTGCCAGCAGCCTGCCGGGACAGGGGAACGAGCAGTACTTC
few	TRBD1	TRBJ1-5	TRBV6-6	15	CASGERTGFYQPQHF	TGTGCCAGCGGGGAAAGGACAGGGTTTTATCAGCCCCAGCATTTT
once	NA	TRBJ2-5	TRBV6-6	16	CASSYSMEGREETQYF	TGTGCCAGCAGTTACTCAATGGAAGGGAGAGAGGAGACCCAGTACTTC
NA	NA	TRBJ1-1	TRBV6-5	12	CASRSGNTEAFF	TGTGCCAGCAGATCAGGGAACACTGAAGCTTTCTTT
NA	TRBD1	TRBJ2-3	TRBV6-2/TRBV6-3	17	CASSRGQDLGGTDTQYF	TGTGCCAGCAGCCGCGGACAGGACCTAGGTGGTACAGATACGCAGTATTTT
NA	TRBD2	TRBJ2-5	TRBV10-3	19	CAISDTNRTSGGRRETQYF	TGTGCCATCAGTGACACCAATCGGACTAGCGGGGGTCGGAGGGAGACCCAGTACTTC
NA	TRBD1	TRBJ1-6	TRBV5-6	15	CASSSGTALNSPLHF	TGTGCCAGCAGTTCCGGGACAGCCCTTAATTCACCCCTCCACTTT
few	NA	TRBJ1-6	TRBV11-1	17	CASSLAPGGRPHSPLHF	TGTGCCAGCAGCTTAGCTCCGGGGGGCCGCCCCCATTCACCCCTCCACTTT
NA	TRBD2	TRBJ2-7	TRBV30	15	CAWSVGASGGYEQYF	TGTGCCTGGAGTGTAGGCGCTAGCGGGGGGTACGAGCAGTACTTC
NA	NA	TRBJ2-3	TRBV18	13	CASSPTSTDTQYF	TGTGCCAGCTCACCTACTAGCACAGATACGCAGTATTTT
NA	TRBD1	TRBJ2-7	TRBV2	14	CASRPGQGSYEQYF	TGTGCCAGCAGGCCGGGACAGGGCTCCTACGAGCAGTACTTC
NA	NA	TRBJ1-2	TRBV3-1/TRBV3-2	16	CASSQGPPGLGYGYTF	TGTGCCAGCAGCCAAGGTCCGCCGGGTCTCGGCTATGGCTACACCTTC
NA	TRBD1	TRBJ2-7	TRBV6-4	15	CASRTGGIISYEQYF	TGTGCCAGCAGGACAGGGGGTATTATCTCCTACGAGCAGTACTTC
NA	TRBD2	TRBJ2-3	TRBV3-1/TRBV3-2	15	CASRGLAGPTDTQYF	TGTGCCAGCAGAGGACTAGCGGGGCCCACAGATACGCAGTATTTT
once	TRBD2	TRBJ2-1	TRBV7-3	17	CASSSGTSGGVYNEQFF	TGTGCCAGCAGCTCCGGGACTAGCGGGGGGGTTTACAATGAGCAGTTCTTC
NA	NA	TRBJ1-1	TRBV4-1	15	CASSQGGWGGTEAFF	TGCGCCAGCAGCCAAGGTGGGTGGGGCGGCACTGAAGCTTTCTTT
NA	NA	TRBJ2-1	TRBV12-3/TRBV12-4	13	CASCRGRYNEQFF	TGTGCCAGCTGCCGCGGGCGTTACAATGAGCAGTTCTTC
NA	TRBD1	TRBJ1-3	TRBV2	15	CASTSGQGVGNTIYF	TGTGCCAGCACTTCGGGACAGGGGGTCGGAAACACCATATATTTT